The 7 T cell receptor beta chains presented below share a single source sample, sequenced in a study of shared clonotypes between healthy human individuals. Measured with immunoSEQ multiplex PCR; TCRdb has only the in-frame clones, and not every one. The sample lists about 2 million clones, around 96% occurring once. Naive CD8 cells comprised CD45RO-negative, CCR7-positively selected cells, excluding terminally differentiated effector memory CD45RA+ cells. Sequences were obtained from naive CD8+ T cells sorted from blood. The source is a man younger than 30 in good health.

The J gene is TRBJ1-1, the V gene TRBV4-1, with unresolved D. Between the trimmed V and J ends, which lost 0 bases and 1 base, there was a span of 12 bases. Per the germline V gene, CDR1 is MGHRA and CDR2 is YSYEKL. This CDR3 contains 16 residues. The CDR3 reads CASSQDPPGGNTEAFF. The CDR3 DNA reads TGCGCCAGCAGCCAAGATCCTCCAGGAGGGAACACTGAAGCTTTCTTT.

This sequence joins TRBV23-1 and TRBJ2-7, with D unresolved. TRBV23-1 is an ORF, and what it does is uncertain. CDR3 length: 13 amino acids. V was trimmed by 3 bases and J by 5 bases, leaving 11 bases between them. This chain's CDR3 is CASSHGCFDEQYF. Here the CDR3 DNA reads TGCGCCAGCAGTCACGGGTGCTTTGACGAGCAGTACTTC.

J is TRBJ2-3 and V is TRBV5-1; a possible D gene is TRBD2 (5 bases). Germline V gene data show CDR1 as SGHRS and CDR2 as YFSETQ. Trimming took 4 bases from V and 6 from J, leaving 21 bases between them. The CDR3 spans 16 residues. The CDR3 bases are TGCGCCAGCAGCGTACCTCTCGCGGGTCTCCGGGATACGCAGTATTTT. Residues: CASSVPLAGLRDTQYF.

The V and J genes are TRBV5-1 and TRBJ2-7; perhaps TRBD1 as D (6 bases). CDR3 size: 13 residues. The V end was cut by 3 bases, the J end by 3 bases, with 10 bases between. CDR1 and CDR2 (germline): SGHRS, YFSETQ. The CDR3 here is CASSSGQIYEQYF. CDR3 sequence (DNA): TGCGCCAGCAGCTCAGGACAGATCTACGAGCAGTACTTC.

This clone was found once. The chain is built from TRBV4-1 and TRBJ2-1, with 8 bases matching TRBD2. V was pared by 4 bases and J by 5 bases, with 10 bases of the junction left unmatched. Per germline, CDR1 MGHRA and CDR2 YSYEKL. The CDR3 totals 16 residues. DNA of the CDR3: TGCGCCAGCAGCCTCTTTATAGCGGGGCAAGACAATGAGCAGTTCTTC. It specifies CASSLFIAGQDNEQFF.

The chain joins TRBV19 to TRBJ1-2, with D perhaps TRBD1 (6 bases). There are 13 residues in the CDR3. Germline assignment: CDR1 LNHDA and CDR2 SQIVND (reference sequence). Trimming took 1 base from V and 6 from J, leaving 9 bases between them. The CDR3 DNA is TGTGCCAGTAGTATAGGGACAGAACATGGCTACACCTTC. Encoded protein: CASSIGTEHGYTF.

The V gene is TRBV29-1, the J gene TRBJ2-7; D unresolved. This CDR3 region has 13 residues. V shed 0 bases and J shed 0 bases, with 6 bases lying between them. From germline, CDR1 is SQVTM and CDR2 ANQGSEA. CDR3: CSVEDPISYEQYF. The CDR3 region has the DNA TGCAGCGTTGAAGACCCGATCTCCTACGAGCAGTACTTC.